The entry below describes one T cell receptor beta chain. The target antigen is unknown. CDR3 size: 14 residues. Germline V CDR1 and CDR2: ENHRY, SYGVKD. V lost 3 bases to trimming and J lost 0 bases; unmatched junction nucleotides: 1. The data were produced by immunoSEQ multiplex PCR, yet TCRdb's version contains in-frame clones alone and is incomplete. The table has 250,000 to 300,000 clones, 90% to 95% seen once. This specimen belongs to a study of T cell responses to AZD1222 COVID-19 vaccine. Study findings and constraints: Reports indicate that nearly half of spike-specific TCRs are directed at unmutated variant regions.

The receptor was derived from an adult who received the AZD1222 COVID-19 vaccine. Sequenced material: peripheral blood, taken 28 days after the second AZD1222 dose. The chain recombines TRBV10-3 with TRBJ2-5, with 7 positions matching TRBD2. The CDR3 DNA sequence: TGTGCCATCAGTGAAAGCGGGGACCAAGAGACCCAGTACTTC. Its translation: CAISESGDQETQYF.